This T cell receptor (beta chain) was documented in a study of PD-1 blockade in classical Hodgkin lymphoma. The overall study: Intravenous delivery of nivolumab at 3 mg/kg to patients occurred every 2 weeks. Regarding the study as a whole: According to reports, newly diagnosed patients had lower baseline TCR diversity than healthy donors, and relapsed/refractory patients had lower baseline TCR diversity still. For complete responders, baseline diversity was comparable to that of newly diagnosed patients.

To note about this clone: What it binds is unknown.

Each of the patients experienced relapse following autologous stem cell transplantation, and their brentuximab vedotin exposure differed. V shed 4 bases and J shed 0 bases, with 10 bases lying between them. Germline-derived CDR1 and CDR2 are SGHKS and YYEKEE (reference sequence). CDR3 length: 14 residues. TCRdb keeps only in-frame clones here, not all; method: immunoSEQ multiplex PCR. The sample holds a few thousand clones, about three fifths seen once. The rearrangement uses TRBV5-5 and TRBJ2-5; D is perhaps TRBD1 or TRBD2 (5 bases each). This specimen was peripheral blood mononuclear cells (PBMCs), taken before the second cycle of nivolumab. The source of this sequence is a human donor with classical Hodgkin lymphoma. As DNA, the CDR3 is TGTGCCAGCAGCCCCGGGGCCAACCAAGAGACCCAGTACTTC. It encodes CASSPGANQETQYF. Variable domain in full (rest from reference TRBV5-5 and TRBJ2-5): DAGVTQSPTHLIKTRGQQVTLRCSPISGHKSVSWYQQVLGQGPQFIFQYYEKEERGRGNFPDRFSARQFPNYSSELNVNALLLGDSALYLCASSPGANQETQYFGPGTRLLVL.